Listed below are T cell receptor beta chains from one sample, sequenced in a study of molecular identifiers for immune sequencing clone quantification. MiXCR, applied by TCRdb to the PCR reads, yields one record per CDR3 protein. The sample includes about 500,000 distinct CDR3 sequences, around 25% of them seen just once. The source material was naive CD8+ T cells from blood, with Jurkat cell RNA spiked in. Source of these receptors: a human donor in good health. Some libraries in this study had Jurkat cell RNA spiked in. The CDR3 runs from the conserved cysteine through the conserved F or W. The order of the fields is V gene, clone size, D gene, J gene, CDR3 DNA, CDR3 protein. D genes are given only for firm matches. Only some rows state a clone size, as once, few, many or a class for expanded clones.

TRBV6-2/TRBV6-3	NA	NA	TRBJ1-1	TGTGCCAGCAGACCCGGTCGAGAAGGCGGCACTGAAGCTTTCTTT	CASRPGREGGTEAFF
TRBV27	few	TRBD1	TRBJ1-2	TGTGCCAGCAGTTTATTTTCCAGGGGGGCCTCCCGGGGCTACACCTTC	CASSLFSRGASRGYTF
TRBV4-1	few	NA	TRBJ1-5	TGCGCCAGCCGTCGCGAGGGGACACTCAATCAGCCCCAGCATTTT	CASRREGTLNQPQHF
TRBV7-9	many	NA	TRBJ1-6	TGTGCCAGCGGGTCGGCCTATAATTCACCCCTCCACTTT	CASGSAYNSPLHF
TRBV6-5	NA	NA	TRBJ1-3	TGTGCCAGCAGTTACTCGCCGGGAGGGTCTGGAAACACCATATATTTT	CASSYSPGGSGNTIYF
TRBV4-3	few	NA	TRBJ2-3	TGCGCCAGCAGCCAAGATCTCCAGGGCACTAGCACAGATACGCAGTATTTT	CASSQDLQGTSTDTQYF
TRBV27	NA	NA	TRBJ2-3	TGTGCCAGCAGTGAACCGGGCCCCTTGAGGGATACGCGGTATTTT	CASSEPGPLRDTRYF
TRBV4-3	many	TRBD2	TRBJ2-7	TGCGCCAGCAGCCAAGCCTCGACTAGCGGGAGTTACGAGCAGTACTTC	CASSQASTSGSYEQYF
TRBV7-9	many	NA	TRBJ1-1	TGTGCCAGCAGCTTGGGGGTCACTGAAGCTTTCTTT	CASSLGVTEAFF
TRBV2	NA	TRBD2	TRBJ2-3	TGTGCCAGCACCCATCAGCCTAGCGGTAACACAGATACGCAGTATTTT	CASTHQPSGNTDTQYF
TRBV20-1	NA	TRBD1	TRBJ1-6	TGCAGTGCTAGAGCAACAGGGGGGCCATTATCACCCCTCCACTTT	CSARATGGPLSPLHF
TRBV7-9	few	TRBD2	TRBJ2-1	TGTGCCAGCAGCTCCAGGCGGGAGGAGCAGTTCTTC	CASSSRREEQFF
TRBV9	few	NA	TRBJ2-5	TGTGCCAGCAGCGGCGGGTCTAATCGAGAGACCCAGTACTTC	CASSGGSNRETQYF
TRBV12-5	NA	NA	TRBJ1-1	TGTGCTAGTGGTTTCGAAATACGGGGGCGGGAAGACACTGAAGCTTTCTTT	CASGFEIRGREDTEAFF
TRBV7-9	many	NA	TRBJ2-3	TGTGCCAGCAGCAACTTCGACGGGCCAGATACGCAGTATTTT	CASSNFDGPDTQYF
TRBV5-6	NA	NA	TRBJ2-1	TGTGCCAGCAGCTTCTACAGGACCTACAATGAGCAGTTCTTC	CASSFYRTYNEQFF
TRBV27	few	NA	TRBJ2-7	TGTGCCAGCAGGTCCAGGCAGGGAGGAATCGAGCAGTACTTC	CASRSRQGGIEQYF
TRBV7-9	few	NA	TRBJ1-3	TGTGCCAGCAGCCCATACGATGGAGAAGTCCCTGGAAACACCATATATTTT	CASSPYDGEVPGNTIYF
TRBV5-4	few	NA	TRBJ2-3	TGTGCCAGCAGCTTGAACCGGGGGCCGAACACAGATACGCAGTATTTT	CASSLNRGPNTDTQYF
TRBV20-1	NA	NA	TRBJ1-5	TGCAGTGCTCCCCCACTGGGGGGGATTTTTGCGCCCCAGCATTTT	CSAPPLGGIFAPQHF
TRBV7-9	few	TRBD2	TRBJ2-4	TGTGCCAGCAGCTTAGTGGCGGGGGGGCCAAACATTCAGTACTTC	CASSLVAGGPNIQYF
TRBV30	few	NA	TRBJ2-3	TGTGCCTGGAGTCGGCACAGCACAGATACGCAGTATTTT	CAWSRHSTDTQYF
TRBV9	many	NA	TRBJ2-3	TGTGCCAGCAGCTTAGTAGCGGAGAGCACAGATACGCAGTATTTT	CASSLVAESTDTQYF
TRBV9	many	NA	TRBJ2-1	TGTGCCAGCAGCGTAGTTGTAGGTGAGCAGTTCTTC	CASSVVVGEQFF
TRBV20-1	few	NA	TRBJ2-7	TGCAGTGCTAGACGAGACAGGTCAAGCTCCTACGAGCAGTACTTC	CSARRDRSSSYEQYF
TRBV7-2	many	NA	TRBJ2-7	TGTGCCAGCAGCTTAGATTTATCGGATTCGGGGTACGAGCAGTACTTC	CASSLDLSDSGYEQYF
TRBV20-1	few	NA	TRBJ2-1	TGCAGTGCTAAGGATCGGGGAAGGTCCTACAATGAGCAGTTCTTC	CSAKDRGRSYNEQFF
TRBV19	NA	TRBD1	TRBJ2-7	TGTGCCAGTAGTATCAGGGACAGGGGTCCCTACGAGCAGTACTTC	CASSIRDRGPYEQYF
TRBV5-4	many	NA	TRBJ2-7	TGTGCCAGCAGCTTGGGACGGGAGCAGTACTTC	CASSLGREQYF
TRBV20-1	few	TRBD2	TRBJ2-1	TGCAGTGCGAAATCTAGCGGAGCCTACAATGAGCAGTTCTTC	CSAKSSGAYNEQFF
TRBV9	few	TRBD2	TRBJ2-2	TGTGCCAGCAGCGTAACCACTAGCGTCACGAACACCGGGGAGCTGTTTTTT	CASSVTTSVTNTGELFF
TRBV13	many	NA	TRBJ2-2	TGTGCCAGCAGCTTAAAGGGAATAAACACCGGGGAGCTGTTTTTT	CASSLKGINTGELFF
TRBV29-1	few	TRBD1	TRBJ1-2	TGCAGCGCTCGGACAGGCTATGGCTACACCTTC	CSARTGYGYTF
TRBV19	NA	NA	TRBJ2-3	TGTGCCAGTAGTTCTACAACCGGGCCTCCCACAGATACGCAGTATTTT	CASSSTTGPPTDTQYF
TRBV4-1	NA	NA	TRBJ2-7	TGCGCCCGCCGCCCCCCCAGTTCCTACGAGCAGTACTTC	CARRPPSSYEQYF
TRBV20-1	NA	TRBD1	TRBJ1-5	TGCAGTGCTCCCGGGACAGGGAATCAGCCCCAGCATTTT	CSAPGTGNQPQHF
TRBV11-2	few	NA	TRBJ1-1	TGTGCCAGCAGCTCCGGGACATGGACGGGAATTGAAGCTTTCTTT	CASSSGTWTGIEAFF
TRBV29-1	many	TRBD2	TRBJ2-7	TGCAGCGTTGAAACCGGGACTAGCGGAGCCTACGAGCAGTACTTC	CSVETGTSGAYEQYF
TRBV7-9	NA	NA	TRBJ2-4	TGTGCCAGCAGCTTGGATTTTGAGGGTATGGACAAAAACATTCAGTACTTC	CASSLDFEGMDKNIQYF
TRBV6-2/TRBV6-3	NA	NA	TRBJ1-1	TGTGCCAGCAGTTGGTGGGGGCAGAACACTCAAGCTTTCTTT	CASSWWGQNTQAFF
TRBV6-2/TRBV6-3	NA	NA	TRBJ2-7	TGTGCCAGCAGTCGCCGGGAGCAGTACTTC	CASSRREQYF
TRBV4-3	NA	TRBD2	TRBJ2-1	TGCGCCGGCAGCCAAGTCACCAGCGGGGCCTACAATGAGCAGTTCTTC	CAGSQVTSGAYNEQFF
TRBV12-3/TRBV12-4	NA	TRBD1	TRBJ1-3	TGTGCCAGCAGACCTACGACAGGGCCTGGAAACACCATATATTTT	CASRPTTGPGNTIYF
TRBV7-9	once	TRBD1	TRBJ2-7	TGTGCCAGCAGCAATCGGGACAGTCCTACCTACGAGCAGTACTTC	CASSNRDSPTYEQYF
TRBV10-1	few	NA	TRBJ2-2	TGCGCCAGCAGTGACCCCCCTGGCGGGGAGCTGTTTTTT	CASSDPPGGELFF
TRBV12-3/TRBV12-4	NA	TRBD1	TRBJ2-1	TGTGCCAGCAGCGACAGGGGGGGATATGAGCAGTTCTTC	CASSDRGGYEQFF
TRBV4-3	many	NA	TRBJ2-3	TGCGCCAGCAGCCTCTCTATCTCTAGCACAGATACGCAGTATTTT	CASSLSISSTDTQYF
TRBV6-5	many	NA	TRBJ2-7	TGTGCCAGCAGTTACTCGGGCCAGCGCCATATCTACGAGCAGTACTTC	CASSYSGQRHIYEQYF
TRBV14	few	TRBD1	TRBJ1-5	TGTGCCAGCAGCCCTCAACTTCTTGTGACAGGGGGTGTGGGGGCTAATCAGCCCCAGCATTTT	CASSPQLLVTGGVGANQPQHF
TRBV4-3	NA	NA	TRBJ2-7	TGCGCCAGCAGCCAAGAATCGGGCCGCGGGGCACACTCCTACGAGCAGTACTTC	CASSQESGRGAHSYEQYF
TRBV6-1	NA	NA	TRBJ2-7	TGTGCCAGCAGTGAAAGGATAGGCTACGAGCAATACTTC	CASSERIGYEQYF
TRBV28	NA	NA	TRBJ1-5	TGTGCCAGCAGTTTAGTACTTCTGGGGGTCCAGCCCCAGCATTTT	CASSLVLLGVQPQHF
TRBV7-9	many	TRBD1	TRBJ2-5	TGTGCCAGCAGCTTAGGACAGGGTAACTCGCAAGAGACCCAGTACTTC	CASSLGQGNSQETQYF
TRBV6-5	NA	NA	TRBJ2-7	TGTGCCAGCAGGATCCAGGATTCGTCCTACGAGCAGTACTTC	CASRIQDSSYEQYF